Listed below are T cell receptor beta chains from one sample, sequenced in a study of blood T cell repertoires in COVID-19. Assay: immunoSEQ multiplex PCR; the TCRdb copy retains only in-frame clones and omits some. The repertoire includes under 35,000 clones, approximately 91% of them detected once, and 5% to 7% sits in the top ten. The material sequenced was peripheral blood. The source is a human donor in a cohort sampled during active COVID-19. Both conserved end residues are part of each CDR3. Fields, in order: clone size, J gene, D gene, V gene, CDR3 protein, CDR3 DNA. A D gene is named only where the DNA matches it firmly. Some rows mark clone size as missing; the rest say once, few, many or name a class of expanded clone.

size: NA
J: TRBJ2-3
D: NA
V: TRBV5-4
CDR3: CASSFADTQYF
DNA: TGTGCCAGCAGCTTTGCGGATACGCAGTATTTT

size: NA
J: TRBJ2-3
D: TRBD1
V: TRBV11-2
CDR3: CASQQGWRDTQYF
DNA: TGTGCCAGCCAACAGGGGTGGAGAGATACGCAGTATTTT

size: NA
J: TRBJ1-1
D: NA
V: TRBV12-3/TRBV12-4
CDR3: CASRRATHTEAFF
DNA: TGTGCCAGCAGGCGGGCAACTCACACTGAAGCTTTCTTT

size: NA
J: TRBJ2-3
D: TRBD2
V: TRBV19
CDR3: CASSILAGTDTQYF
DNA: TGTGCCAGTAGTATACTAGCGGGAACTGATACGCAGTATTTT

size: NA
J: TRBJ1-1
D: NA
V: TRBV6-4
CDR3: CASRNNGVRNTEAFF
DNA: TGTGCCAGCAGAAATAACGGGGTCCGGAACACTGAAGCTTTCTTT

size: NA
J: TRBJ1-1
D: NA
V: TRBV29-1
CDR3: CSVAGTEAFF
DNA: TGCAGCGTTGCCGGCACTGAAGCTTTCTTT

size: NA
J: TRBJ1-1
D: TRBD1
V: TRBV27
CDR3: CASSIQGAEAFF
DNA: TGTGCCAGCAGTATACAGGGGGCTGAAGCTTTCTTT

size: NA
J: TRBJ1-2
D: NA
V: TRBV20-1
CDR3: CSAKKYNGYTF
DNA: TGCAGTGCTAAAAAATATAATGGCTACACCTTC

size: NA
J: TRBJ1-1
D: NA
V: TRBV12-3/TRBV12-4
CDR3: CASSSGLEAFF
DNA: TGTGCCAGCAGTTCTGGCCTTGAAGCTTTCTTT

size: NA
J: TRBJ1-4
D: NA
V: TRBV5-4
CDR3: CASSLDGTTNEKLFF
DNA: TGTGCCAGCAGCTTAGACGGGACAACTAATGAAAAACTGTTTTTT

size: NA
J: TRBJ1-1
D: TRBD1
V: TRBV10-3
CDR3: CAINPSDRETEAFF
DNA: TGTGCCATCAACCCATCCGACAGGGAGACTGAAGCTTTCTTT

size: few
J: TRBJ1-5
D: NA
V: TRBV5-8
CDR3: CASSFGSPGEQPQHF
DNA: TGTGCCAGCAGCTTTGGTTCCCCAGGGGAGCAGCCCCAGCATTTT

size: NA
J: TRBJ1-4
D: NA
V: TRBV10-2
CDR3: CASSEQAAEKLFF
DNA: TGCGCCAGCAGTGAACAGGCAGCTGAAAAACTGTTTTTT

size: NA
J: TRBJ1-1
D: NA
V: TRBV2
CDR3: CASSDQGNTEAFF
DNA: TGTGCCAGCAGTGATCAGGGGAACACTGAAGCTTTCTTT

size: NA
J: TRBJ1-2
D: TRBD1
V: TRBV19
CDR3: CASSTLGQGYGYTF
DNA: TGTGCCAGTAGTACCTTAGGACAGGGGTATGGCTACACCTTC

size: NA
J: TRBJ2-1
D: NA
V: TRBV2
CDR3: CASSWSLGGGSYNEQFF
DNA: TGTGCCAGCAGTTGGTCCCTAGGGGGGGGGTCCTACAATGAGCAGTTCTTC

size: NA
J: TRBJ1-4
D: TRBD1
V: TRBV5-1
CDR3: CASSLGIQGAGEKLFF
DNA: TGCGCCAGCAGCTTGGGGATCCAGGGGGCAGGGGAAAAACTGTTTTTT

size: NA
J: TRBJ2-3
D: TRBD2
V: TRBV28
CDR3: CASSFRWRGGTDTQYF
DNA: TGTGCCAGCAGTTTTAGGTGGCGGGGGGGCACAGATACGCAGTATTTT

size: NA
J: TRBJ2-1
D: NA
V: TRBV4-1
CDR3: CASGSSSRVYNEQFF
DNA: TGCGCCAGCGGATCTAGCTCAAGGGTCTACAATGAGCAGTTCTTC

size: NA
J: TRBJ2-5
D: NA
V: TRBV11-2
CDR3: CASSLGEVETQYF
DNA: TGTGCCAGCAGCTTAGGGGAGGTGGAGACCCAGTACTTC

size: NA
J: TRBJ1-2
D: NA
V: TRBV4-2
CDR3: CASSQALLGAYGYTF
DNA: TGTGCCAGCAGCCAGGCGCTATTGGGCGCCTATGGCTACACCTTC

size: NA
J: TRBJ2-1
D: TRBD2
V: TRBV30
CDR3: CAVTASGRGNEQFF
DNA: TGTGCTGTGACTGCGTCAGGGAGGGGAAATGAGCAGTTCTTC

size: NA
J: TRBJ2-2
D: NA
V: TRBV6-5
CDR3: CASSLGLSGELFF
DNA: TGTGCCAGCAGTCTAGGACTCTCCGGGGAGCTGTTTTTT

size: few
J: TRBJ1-5
D: TRBD1
V: TRBV19
CDR3: CASTLTGDQPQHF
DNA: TGTGCCAGTACCCTCACAGGGGATCAGCCCCAGCATTTT

size: once
J: TRBJ2-3
D: TRBD1
V: TRBV2
CDR3: CASRREMGQGHTDTQYF
DNA: TGTGCCAGCAGGAGGGAAATGGGACAGGGGCACACAGATACGCAGTATTTT

size: NA
J: TRBJ1-1
D: NA
V: TRBV29-1
CDR3: CSVNAGGAAEAFF
DNA: TGCAGCGTTAATGCCGGAGGGGCGGCTGAAGCTTTCTTT

size: NA
J: TRBJ1-2
D: NA
V: TRBV7-9
CDR3: CASSLARNYGYTF
DNA: TGTGCCAGCAGCTTAGCCAGAAACTATGGCTACACCTTC

size: NA
J: TRBJ1-4
D: TRBD1
V: TRBV19
CDR3: CASSRTGGSEKLFF
DNA: TGTGCCAGTAGTAGGACAGGGGGCTCTGAAAAACTGTTTTTT

size: NA
J: TRBJ1-6
D: NA
V: TRBV12-5
CDR3: CASKEAGNSPLHF
DNA: TGTGCTAGTAAAGAGGCGGGTAATTCACCCCTCCACTTT

size: NA
J: TRBJ1-6
D: NA
V: TRBV19
CDR3: CASSPGRSSPLHF
DNA: TGTGCCAGTAGCCCGGGAAGGAGTTCACCCCTCCACTTT

size: NA
J: TRBJ1-6
D: NA
V: TRBV12-3/TRBV12-4
CDR3: CASSLNRAAPLHF
DNA: TGTGCCAGCAGTTTAAACAGGGCAGCACCCCTCCACTTT

size: NA
J: TRBJ1-5
D: TRBD1
V: TRBV19
CDR3: CASTSGQGLYQPQHF
DNA: TGTGCCAGTACGTCAGGACAGGGTTTATATCAGCCCCAGCATTTT

size: NA
J: TRBJ1-5
D: NA
V: TRBV28
CDR3: CASRPTQGNQPQHF
DNA: TGTGCCAGCAGACCCACCCAGGGAAATCAGCCCCAGCATTTT

size: NA
J: TRBJ2-3
D: TRBD2
V: TRBV6-2/TRBV6-3
CDR3: CASSYPGLAGGYSSTDTQYF
DNA: TGTGCCAGCAGTTACCCCGGACTAGCGGGGGGGTATTCTAGCACAGATACGCAGTATTTT

size: NA
J: TRBJ1-3
D: NA
V: TRBV3-1/TRBV3-2
CDR3: CASSRAAGTGNTIYF
DNA: TGTGCCAGCAGCCGGGCGGCGGGGACTGGAAACACCATATATTTT

size: NA
J: TRBJ1-2
D: TRBD1
V: TRBV6-1
CDR3: CASSESVGGQGARGYTF
DNA: TGTGCCAGCAGTGAGAGCGTTGGGGGACAGGGGGCGAGGGGCTACACCTTC

size: NA
J: TRBJ1-5
D: NA
V: TRBV6-5
CDR3: CASRPQVYSNQPQHF
DNA: TGTGCCAGCAGGCCACAGGTTTATAGCAATCAGCCCCAGCATTTT

size: NA
J: TRBJ1-4
D: NA
V: TRBV28
CDR3: CASSLFYGAGTTEKLFF
DNA: TGTGCCAGCAGTTTATTTTATGGGGCCGGGACAACTGAAAAACTGTTTTTT

size: few
J: TRBJ2-2
D: NA
V: TRBV4-1
CDR3: CASSQLVGNTGELFF
DNA: TGCGCCAGCAGCCAGCTAGTGGGGAACACCGGGGAGCTGTTTTTT

size: NA
J: TRBJ1-2
D: NA
V: TRBV3-1/TRBV3-2
CDR3: CASSLSVRLGGYTF
DNA: TGTGCCAGCAGCCTCTCCGTACGACTAGGCGGCTACACCTTC

size: NA
J: TRBJ1-3
D: NA
V: TRBV19
CDR3: CASSIVSSGNTIYF
DNA: TGTGCCAGTAGTATTGTTTCGTCTGGAAACACCATATATTTT

size: NA
J: TRBJ2-1
D: TRBD1
V: TRBV6-5
CDR3: CASGISGGLEQFF
DNA: TGTGCCAGCGGAATATCAGGGGGCCTTGAGCAGTTCTTC

size: NA
J: TRBJ1-5
D: NA
V: TRBV19
CDR3: CASRTTQGVPPHQPQHF
DNA: TGTGCCAGTAGGACGACCCAAGGAGTGCCGCCGCATCAGCCCCAGCATTTT

size: NA
J: TRBJ1-2
D: NA
V: TRBV27
CDR3: CASSFGSQGHGYTF
DNA: TGTGCCAGCAGTTTTGGGTCCCAGGGGCATGGCTACACCTTC

size: NA
J: TRBJ1-4
D: TRBD1
V: TRBV19
CDR3: CASKGTGYEKLFF
DNA: TGTGCCAGTAAGGGGACAGGATACGAAAAACTGTTTTTT

size: NA
J: TRBJ1-4
D: TRBD1
V: TRBV2
CDR3: CASMPDRGYEKLFF
DNA: TGTGCCAGCATGCCGGACAGGGGTTATGAAAAACTGTTTTTT